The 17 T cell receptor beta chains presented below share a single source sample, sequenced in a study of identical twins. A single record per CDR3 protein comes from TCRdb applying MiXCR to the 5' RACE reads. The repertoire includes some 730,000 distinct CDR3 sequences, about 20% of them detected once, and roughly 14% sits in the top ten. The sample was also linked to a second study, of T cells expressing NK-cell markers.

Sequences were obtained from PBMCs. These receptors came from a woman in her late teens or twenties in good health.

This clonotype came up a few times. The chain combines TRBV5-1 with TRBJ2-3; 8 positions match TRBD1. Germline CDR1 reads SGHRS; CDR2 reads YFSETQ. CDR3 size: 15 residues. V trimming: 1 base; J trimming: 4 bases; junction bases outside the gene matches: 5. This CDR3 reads CASSLLQGEPDTQYF. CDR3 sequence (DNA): TGCGCCAGCAGCTTGTTACAGGGGGAGCCAGATACGCAGTATTTT.

The CDR3 nucleotides are TGCAGCTACCCATCCCCAGGGGAGACCCAGTACTTC. Its translation is CSYPSPGETQYF. The gene calls are TRBV29-1 and TRBJ2-5, with a weak D call TRBD1 (5 bases). Germline V CDR1 and CDR2: SQVTM, ANQGSEA. The length of the CDR3 is 12 residues. V was clipped by 8 bases and J by 5 bases, with 15 bases between them. The variable domain in full, with the rest retrieved from reference TRBV29-1 and TRBJ2-5, is SAVISQKPSRDICQRGTSLTIQCQVDSQVTMMFWYRQQPGQSLTLIATANQGSEATYESGFVIDKFPISRPNLTFSTLTVSNMSPEDSSIYLCSYPSPGETQYFGPGTRLLVL.

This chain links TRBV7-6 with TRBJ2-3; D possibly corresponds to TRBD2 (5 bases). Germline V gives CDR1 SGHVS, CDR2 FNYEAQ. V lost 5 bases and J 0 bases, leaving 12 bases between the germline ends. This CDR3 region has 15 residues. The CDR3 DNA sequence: TGTGCCAGCAGCCCGAGCGGAACCAGCACAGATACGCAGTATTTT. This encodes CASSPSGTSTDTQYF.

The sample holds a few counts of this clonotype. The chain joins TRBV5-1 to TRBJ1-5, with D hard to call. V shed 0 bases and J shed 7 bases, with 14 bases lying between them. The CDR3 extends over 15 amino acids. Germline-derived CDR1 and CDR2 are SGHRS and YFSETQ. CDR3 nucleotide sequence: TGCGCCAGCAGCTTGGGGTCGGGAGGGCCGCAGCCCCAGCATTTT. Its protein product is CASSLGSGGPQPQHF.

CDR3 coding DNA: TGTGCCAGCAGAGCGAGCCGGGGACGGAACTATGGCTACACCTTC. Amino acids: CASRASRGRNYGYTF. The V and J genes are TRBV6-1 and TRBJ1-2, with D possibly being TRBD1 (5 bases). CDR3 length: 15 residues. Germline V gene sequence: CDR1 MNHNS, CDR2 SASEGT. The germline V and J ends were trimmed by 6 bases and 2 bases, with 16 bases remaining between them.

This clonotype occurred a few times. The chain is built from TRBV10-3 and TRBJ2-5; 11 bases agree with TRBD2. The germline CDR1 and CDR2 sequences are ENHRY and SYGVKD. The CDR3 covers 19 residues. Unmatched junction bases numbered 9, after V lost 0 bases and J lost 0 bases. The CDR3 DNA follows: TGTGCCATCAGTGAGTCCGGGACTAGCGGCCGCTTTTACCAAGAGACCCAGTACTTC. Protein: CAISESGTSGRFYQETQYF.

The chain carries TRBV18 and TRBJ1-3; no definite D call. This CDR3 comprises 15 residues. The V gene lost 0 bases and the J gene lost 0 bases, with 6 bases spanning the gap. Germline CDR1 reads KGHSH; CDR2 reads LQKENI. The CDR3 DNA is TGTGCCAGCTCACCACCAATTCTCTCTGGAAACACCATATATTTT. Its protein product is CASSPPILSGNTIYF.

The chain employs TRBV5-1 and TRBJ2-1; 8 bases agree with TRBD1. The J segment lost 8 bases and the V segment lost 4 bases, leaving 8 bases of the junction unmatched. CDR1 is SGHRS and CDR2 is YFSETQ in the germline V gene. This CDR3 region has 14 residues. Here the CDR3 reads CASSPGQGYDEQFF. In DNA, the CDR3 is TGCGCCAGCAGCCCTGGACAGGGATACGATGAGCAGTTCTTC.

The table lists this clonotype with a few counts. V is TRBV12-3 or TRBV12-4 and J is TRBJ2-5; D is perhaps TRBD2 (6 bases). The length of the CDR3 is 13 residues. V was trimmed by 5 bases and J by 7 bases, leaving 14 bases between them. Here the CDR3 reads CASSPSRRGTQYF. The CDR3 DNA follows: TGTGCCAGCAGTCCCTCGAGGCGGGGGACCCAGTACTTC.

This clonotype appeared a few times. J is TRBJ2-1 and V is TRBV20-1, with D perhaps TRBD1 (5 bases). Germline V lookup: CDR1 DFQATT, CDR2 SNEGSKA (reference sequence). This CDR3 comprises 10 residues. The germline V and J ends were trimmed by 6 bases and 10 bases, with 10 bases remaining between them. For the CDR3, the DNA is TGCAGTGCCGAAAAGGGGGAGCAGTTCTTC. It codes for CSAEKGEQFF.

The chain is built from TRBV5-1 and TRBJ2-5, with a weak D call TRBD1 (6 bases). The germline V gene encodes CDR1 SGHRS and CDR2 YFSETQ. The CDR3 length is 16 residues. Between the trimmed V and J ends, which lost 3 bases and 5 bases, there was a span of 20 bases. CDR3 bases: TGCGCCAGCAGCTCCCTCCTGACAGGCGGTGCCGAGACCCAGTACTTC. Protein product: CASSSLLTGGAETQYF.

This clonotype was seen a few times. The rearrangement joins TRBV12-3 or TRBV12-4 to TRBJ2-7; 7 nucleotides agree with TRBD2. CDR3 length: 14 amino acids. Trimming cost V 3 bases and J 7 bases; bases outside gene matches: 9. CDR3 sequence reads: CASSFMAGVREQYF. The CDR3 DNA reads TGTGCCAGCAGTTTTATGGCGGGAGTTCGGGAGCAGTACTTC.

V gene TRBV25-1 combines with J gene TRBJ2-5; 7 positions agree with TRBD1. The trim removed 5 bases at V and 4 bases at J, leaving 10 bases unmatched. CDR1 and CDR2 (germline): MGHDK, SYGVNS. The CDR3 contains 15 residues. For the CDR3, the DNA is TGTGCCAGCAGTTTAACAGGGGCCGAAGGAGAGACCCAGTACTTC. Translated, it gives CASSLTGAEGETQYF.

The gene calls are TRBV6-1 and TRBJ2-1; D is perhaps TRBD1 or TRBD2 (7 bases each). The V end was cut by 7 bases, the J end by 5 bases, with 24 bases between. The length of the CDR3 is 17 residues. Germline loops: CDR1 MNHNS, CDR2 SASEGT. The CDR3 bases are TGTGCCAGCATCCCCAGGGGGGGGCAGGCCGCCAACAATGAGCAGTTCTTC. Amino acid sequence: CASIPRGGQAANNEQFF.

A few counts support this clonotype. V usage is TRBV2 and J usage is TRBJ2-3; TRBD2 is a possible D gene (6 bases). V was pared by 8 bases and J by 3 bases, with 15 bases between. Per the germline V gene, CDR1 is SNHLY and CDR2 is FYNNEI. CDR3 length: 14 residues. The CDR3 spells CASGADRGTDTQYF. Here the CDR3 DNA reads TGTGCCAGCGGAGCAGACCGGGGGACAGATACGCAGTATTTT.

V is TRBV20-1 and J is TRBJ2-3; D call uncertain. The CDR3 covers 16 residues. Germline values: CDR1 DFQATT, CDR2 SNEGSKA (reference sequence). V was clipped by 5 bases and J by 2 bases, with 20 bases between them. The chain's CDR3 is CSAGYKGGALTDTQYF. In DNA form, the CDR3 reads TGCAGTGCTGGCTACAAGGGCGGCGCGCTCACAGATACGCAGTATTTT.

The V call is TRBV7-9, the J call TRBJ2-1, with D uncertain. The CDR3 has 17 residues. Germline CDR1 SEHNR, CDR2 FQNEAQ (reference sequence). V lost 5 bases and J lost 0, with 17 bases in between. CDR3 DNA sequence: TGTGCCAGCAGCCCCCGGACCGGGTCCAGCTCCTACAATGAGCAGTTCTTC. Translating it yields CASSPRTGSSSYNEQFF.